This T cell receptor beta chain was identified during a study of blood T cell repertoires in COVID-19. Profiling relied on immunoSEQ multiplex PCR, and the TCRdb table lists in-frame clones only, not all of them. The profile shows 95,000 to 110,000 clones, 91% of them singletons. V lost 6 bases, J lost 9 bases, and 13 bases lay in between. The CDR3 is 12 residues long. This receptor was taken from a human donor in a cohort sampled during active COVID-19. The V and J genes are TRBV12-3 or TRBV12-4 and TRBJ2-3, with D hard to call. The sample consisted of peripheral blood. CDR3 nucleotide sequence: TGTGCCAGCAGCTCGATAACCGGGACGCAGTATTTT. This sequence encodes CASSSITGTQYF.